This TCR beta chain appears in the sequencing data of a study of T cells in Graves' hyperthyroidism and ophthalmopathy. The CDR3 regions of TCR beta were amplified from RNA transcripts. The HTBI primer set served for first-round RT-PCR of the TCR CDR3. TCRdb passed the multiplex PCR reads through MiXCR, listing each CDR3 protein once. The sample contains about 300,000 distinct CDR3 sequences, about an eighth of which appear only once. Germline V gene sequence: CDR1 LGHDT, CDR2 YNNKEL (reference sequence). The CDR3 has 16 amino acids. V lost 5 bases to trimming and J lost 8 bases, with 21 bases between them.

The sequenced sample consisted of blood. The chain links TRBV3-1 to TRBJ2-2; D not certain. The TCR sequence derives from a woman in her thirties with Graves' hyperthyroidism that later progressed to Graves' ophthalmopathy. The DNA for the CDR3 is TGTGCCAGCAGCTCGAGAGGAAGGGCCGGGTTGGGGGAGCTGTTTTTT. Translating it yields CASSSRGRAGLGELFF.